This paragraph covers one T cell receptor beta chain sequence. Its antigen remains unidentified. TCRdb re-derived calls from the 5' RACE reads in MiXCR, one entry per CDR3 protein. This table holds about 350,000 distinct CDR3 sequences, approximately 29% found once. The CDR3 is made up of 15 amino acids. Per the germline V gene, CDR1 is DFQATT and CDR2 is SNEGSKA (reference sequence). V gave up 6 bases and J gave up 8 bases, with 25 bases separating them. The record originates from a study of T-cell memory formation after mild COVID-19. General study findings and limits: Several responding clones turned up in pre-infection memory, indicating that cross-reactive memory may have taken part.

This chain joins TRBV20-1 and TRBJ1-2; no reliable D call. The clonotype comes from an adult woman who had mild COVID-19 (a few samples of this study predate the infection). Cell type and time point are not known. The sequencing input was PBMCs or a T cell subset sorted from them (not recorded which). The CDR3 DNA sequence: TGCAGTGCGAGTCCCATTACCGGGCCCCGCAGGGGCTACACCTTC. Translated, it gives CSASPITGPRRGYTF.